Each of the 26 T cell receptor beta chains below was sequenced from the same sample in a study of OX40 agonist ivuxolimab in advanced cancers. TCRdb keeps only in-frame clones here, not all; method: immunoSEQ multiplex PCR. The sample yields around 48,000 clones, roughly four fifths seen once. The sequencing here drew on CD4+ or CD8+ T cells sorted from blood, taken in a trial of the OX40 agonist ivuxolimab. Receptors originate from an adult with an advanced solid tumor such as melanoma, head and neck, liver or kidney cancer.

The chain couples TRBV15 to TRBJ2-4; TRBD1 might be the D (6 bases). There are 14 residues in the CDR3. The germline V gene encodes CDR1 LNHNV and CDR2 YYDKDF (reference sequence). The V and J ends lost 1 base and 9 bases respectively, with 13 bases between them. The CDR3: CATSRAKTGSIQYF. As DNA, the CDR3 is TGTGCCACCAGCAGAGCAAAAACAGGGAGCATTCAGTACTTC.

The V and J genes are TRBV11-2 and TRBJ1-2; possible D gene TRBD1, 5 bases. Germline V gives CDR1 SGHAT, CDR2 FQNNGV. Trimming removed 0 bases from V and 7 bases from J, with 15 bases in between. The CDR3 has 15 amino acids. The CDR3 region is CASSLEGTALSGYTF. CDR3 nucleotide sequence: TGTGCCAGCAGCTTAGAAGGGACGGCCTTGAGTGGCTACACCTTC.

This chain connects TRBV6-7 to TRBJ1-1; D is ambiguous. TRBV6-7 is an ORF, with its function uncertain. The length of the CDR3 is 18 residues. The V gene lost 2 bases and the J gene lost 0 bases, with 19 bases spanning the gap. The CDR3, as DNA: TGTGCCAGCAGTTACATAAGGGTGGGTCATAGGTTGAACACTGAAGCTTTCTTT. It translates to CASSYIRVGHRLNTEAFF.

Note on this clone: The same CDR3 arises from other DNA sequences in this sample as well. The V gene is TRBV29-1, the J gene TRBJ1-2, with D possibly TRBD1 on 5 matching bases. Germline CDR1 reads SQVTM; CDR2 reads ANQGSEA. V lost 0 bases to trimming and J lost 8 bases, with 10 bases between them. This CDR3 comprises 12 residues. This CDR3 reads CSVEEGGGGYTF. The CDR3 region has the DNA TGCAGCGTTGAAGAGGGTGGGGGAGGCTACACCTTC.

The chain has TRBV7-9 and TRBJ2-3, with D possibly TRBD2 on 5 matching bases. This CDR3 has 14 residues. Looked up from germline, CDR1 is SEHNR and CDR2 is FQNEAQ (reference sequence). V was pared by 2 bases and J by 3 bases, with 9 bases between. The CDR3 nucleotides read TGTGCCAGCAGCTTAACTAGTAGGACAGATACGCAGTATTTT. It yields the protein CASSLTSRTDTQYF.

The rearrangement joins TRBV28 to TRBJ2-3, with 14 positions matching TRBD2. Germline V gene sequence: CDR1 MDHEN, CDR2 SYDVKM. Trimming cost V 6 bases and J 3 bases; bases outside gene matches: 5. The CDR3 has 16 amino acids. In DNA form, the CDR3 reads TGTGCCAGCAGATTGGGACTAGCGGGAGAAACAGATACGCAGTATTTT. As protein: CASRLGLAGETDTQYF.

This clone was seen a handful of times. The V and J genes are TRBV5-6 and TRBJ1-1; 9 nucleotides align to TRBD1. Trimming took 0 bases from V and 4 from J; bases not matched to a gene: 7. This CDR3 contains 16 residues. CDR1 is SGHDT, CDR2 YYEEEE, per germline. The CDR3 is CASSLDRGPLSTEAFF. The DNA for the CDR3 is TGTGCCAGCAGCTTGGACAGGGGGCCGTTGAGCACTGAAGCTTTCTTT.

The chain employs TRBV23-1 and TRBJ1-3; the D gene is possibly TRBD1 (6 bases). TRBV23-1 is marked as an open reading frame, function uncertain. CDR3 length: 18 amino acids. V lost 0 bases, J lost 3 bases, and 18 bases lay in between. The CDR3 sequence: CASSQSWTADDGGNTIYF. CDR3 bases: TGCGCCAGCAGTCAATCGTGGACAGCGGATGATGGTGGAAACACCATATATTTT.

The chain combines TRBV6-1 with TRBJ2-1, with 11 bases fitting TRBD1. Germline V gene sequence: CDR1 MNHNS, CDR2 SASEGT. V gave up 4 bases and J gave up 6 bases; unmatched junction bases: 8. The CDR3 totals 16 residues. The CDR3 loop reads CASSGIPGTGGNEQFF. In DNA form, the CDR3 reads TGTGCCAGCAGTGGCATCCCGGGGACAGGGGGCAATGAGCAGTTCTTC.

The chain recombines TRBV6-6 with TRBJ1-1; D uncertain. Trimming stripped 2 bases from V and 8 bases from J, with 6 bases between. CDR1 and CDR2 from the germline V gene are MNHNY and SVGAGI (reference sequence). The CDR3 has 11 amino acids. The DNA of the CDR3 is TGTGCCAGCAGTTACAGGAAGGAAGCTTTCTTT. It translates to CASSYRKEAFF.

The rearrangement uses TRBV6-5 and TRBJ1-2; D is ambiguous. The V and J ends lost 0 bases and 6 bases respectively, with 11 bases between them. The CDR3 spans 14 residues. Per germline, CDR1 MNHEY and CDR2 SVGAGI. The DNA of the CDR3 is TGTGCCAGCAGTTACTCGGCAGGCATAAATGGCTACACCTTC. This sequence encodes CASSYSAGINGYTF.

The CDR3 DNA follows: TGTGCCAGCAGTGATAAGGAGGTCTTTGAAGCTTTCTTT. Its protein is CASSDKEVFEAFF. The chain is built from TRBV6-4 and TRBJ1-1, with D unclear. CDR3 length equals 13 residues. Germline V gene sequence: CDR1 MRHNA, CDR2 SNTAGT. V lost 3 bases and J lost 7, with 12 bases in between.

The V and J genes are TRBV19 and TRBJ1-4, with TRBD1 identical over 8 bases. Germline CDR1 and CDR2: LNHDA and SQIVND (reference sequence). V was clipped by 4 bases and J by 6 bases; unmatched bases: 1. The CDR3 runs 13 residues. The CDR3 sequence: CASSTGQDEKLFF. The DNA for the CDR3 is TGTGCCAGTAGTACGGGACAGGATGAAAAACTGTTTTTT.

The chain recombines TRBV28 with TRBJ2-6, with 9 bases matching TRBD2. After removal of 5 bases from V and 0 bases from J, the junction contained 5 bases not matched to a gene. The CDR3 spans 17 residues. Germline V lookup: CDR1 MDHEN, CDR2 SYDVKM. The CDR3 protein is CASSRTSALSGANVLTF. In DNA form, the CDR3 reads TGTGCCAGCAGTCGGACTAGCGCTCTCTCTGGGGCCAACGTCCTGACTTTC.

The rearrangement joins TRBV28 to TRBJ1-1; 7 bases fit TRBD1. The length of the CDR3 is 14 residues. Germline V lookup: CDR1 MDHEN, CDR2 SYDVKM. V gave up 7 bases and J gave up 3 bases; unmatched junction bases: 8. CDR3 amino acids: CASKSGGPDTEAFF. The CDR3 DNA reads TGTGCCAGCAAATCAGGGGGGCCTGACACTGAAGCTTTCTTT.

This clone was seen a few times. The chain has TRBV29-1 and TRBJ1-1; D gene ambiguous. The germline V gene has CDR1 SQVTM and CDR2 ANQGSEA. Trimming left V 1 base short and J 5 bases short, with 5 bases between. This CDR3 is 11 amino acids long. In nucleotides, the CDR3 is TGCAGCGTTGAAGGGAGGACTGAAGCTTTCTTT. It is translated as CSVEGRTEAFF.

The CDR3 is CASSFQGLAAPETQYF. The CDR3 region has the DNA TGCGCCAGCAGCTTCCAGGGACTAGCGGCACCAGAGACCCAGTACTTC. This rearrangement joins TRBV5-1 to TRBJ2-5; 11 nucleotides line up with TRBD2. The CDR3 runs to 16 residues. CDR1 is SGHRS, CDR2 YFSETQ, per germline. V lost 2 bases to trimming and J lost 4 bases; unmatched junction nucleotides: 7.

The chain recombines TRBV7-3 with TRBJ2-7; tentatively, D is TRBD1 or TRBD2 (5 bases each). The germline V gene encodes CDR1 SGHTA and CDR2 FQGTGA. The CDR3 has 14 residues. Trimming took off 8 bases at V and 1 base at J, with 15 bases between the two ends. CDR3 sequence: CASRRDPTSYEQYF. CDR3 sequence (DNA): TGTGCCAGCCGCCGGGACCCCACATCCTACGAGCAGTACTTC.

J is TRBJ2-7 and V is TRBV5-1; D unclear. The CDR3 runs to 12 residues. Germline CDR1 reads SGHRS; CDR2 reads YFSETQ. The V end was cut by 1 base, the J end by 5 bases, with 7 bases between. CDR3 DNA sequence: TGCGCCAGCAGCTTGCCAACTCACGAGCAGTACTTC. Its translation is CASSLPTHEQYF.

The CDR3 DNA sequence: TGTGCCAGCAGTCACACAGGGGGCGAGGAAAAACTGTTTTTT. It yields the protein CASSHTGGEEKLFF. V and J are TRBV6-4 and TRBJ1-4; 9 nucleotides align to TRBD1. CDR1 and CDR2 from the germline V gene are MRHNA and SNTAGT. V was pared by 5 bases and J by 8 bases, with 6 bases of the junction left unmatched. This CDR3 is 14 amino acids long.

The gene calls are TRBV7-9 and TRBJ1-4; no clear D gene. V was shortened by 5 bases and J by 11 bases, with 12 bases between the two germline ends. CDR1 is SEHNR and CDR2 is FQNEAQ in the germline V gene (reference sequence). The CDR3 runs 12 residues. This chain's CDR3 is CASSPSSGKLFF. The CDR3 DNA follows: TGTGCCAGCAGCCCGTCGTCCGGGAAACTGTTTTTT.

The rearrangement uses TRBV5-1 and TRBJ2-1; TRBD2 matches at 8 bases. With V trimmed by 0 bases and J by 5 bases, 4 bases remained unmatched. CDR1 SGHRS and CDR2 YFSETQ come from the germline V gene. The CDR3 sequence is 15 residues long. CDR3 region: CASSLDVAGNNEQFF. The CDR3 nucleotides read TGCGCCAGCAGCTTGGACGTAGCGGGAAACAATGAGCAGTTCTTC. The entire variable domain, with the rest obtained from reference TRBV5-1 and TRBJ2-1, is as follows: KAGVTQTPRYLIKTRGQQVTLSCSPISGHRSVSWYQQTPGQGLQFLFEYFSETQRNKGNFPGRFSGRQFSNSRSEMNVSTLELGDSALYLCASSLDVAGNNEQFFGPGTRLTVL.

Notes on this clone: A read error is possible here, since a much larger clone lies one base away. DNA for the CDR3: TGTGCCAGCAGTGAAGAGAGACTAGCGGTTGGAGGGATGCAGTATTTT. It codes for CASSEERLAVGGMQYF. The chain joins TRBV6-1 to TRBJ2-3; 9 positions match TRBD2. The CDR3 runs to 16 residues. CDR1 is MNHNS and CDR2 is SASEGT in the germline V gene. V shed 1 base, J shed 11 bases, and the junction held 13 bases outside the gene matches.

V is TRBV2 and J is TRBJ2-1, with TRBD2 matching 10 bases. Germline V lookup: CDR1 SNHLY, CDR2 FYNNEI. Losses at the gene ends were 6 bases for V and 4 bases for J; bases not matched to a gene: 6. The CDR3 length is 15 residues. The CDR3 sequence: CASSASGRVYNEQFF. The DNA of the CDR3 is TGTGCCAGCAGCGCAAGCGGGAGGGTGTACAATGAGCAGTTCTTC.

The V and J genes are TRBV5-1 and TRBJ1-2, with no clear D. Germline lookup yields CDR1 SGHRS and CDR2 YFSETQ. The germline V and J ends were trimmed by 4 bases and 6 bases, with 19 bases remaining between them. CDR3 length: 15 residues. CDR3 nucleotides: TGCGCCAGCAGCCCCGGACGCTCGGAGGGCCATGGCTACACCTTC. Protein product: CASSPGRSEGHGYTF.

Points on this clone: The junction differs from germline at one of its ends, possibly a read error. Other nucleotide sequences from this sample produce the same CDR3. J is TRBJ2-5 and V is TRBV7-9, with 8 nucleotides matching TRBD1. The CDR3 totals 17 residues. Germline CDR1 reads SEHNR; CDR2 reads FQNEAQ (reference sequence). Here the CDR3 reads CASSTGQGEGLQETQYF. CDR3 sequence (DNA): TGCGCCAGCAGCACCGGACAGGGAGAAGGGCTCCAAGAGACCCAGTACTTC. Variable domain in full (rest from reference TRBV7-9 and TRBJ2-5): DTGVSQNPRHKITKRGQNVTFRCDPISEHNRLYWYRQTLGQGPEFLTYFQNEAQLEKSRLLSDRFSAERPKGSFSTLEIQRTEQGDSAMYLCASSTGQGEGLQETQYFGPGTRLLVL.